This TCR beta chain was sequenced in a study of blood T cell repertoires in COVID-19. The CDR3 is made up of 15 amino acids. In germline, CDR1 is SGHTA, CDR2 FQGNSA. V lost 8 bases, J lost 0 bases, and 13 bases lay in between. This clone was recorded once. This table comes from immunoSEQ multiplex PCR, and its TCRdb copy is limited to in-frame clones, with some not included. The data hold about 72,000 clones, with approximately 86% observed a single time. The V gene is TRBV7-2, the J gene TRBJ2-2; D is undetermined. The TCR comes from a man between 60 and 70 years old with acute or convalescent COVID-19. The specimen was peripheral blood. This chain's CDR3 is CASGRFPTNTGELFF. The CDR3 bases are TGTGCCAGCGGCAGGTTTCCAACGAACACCGGGGAGCTGTTTTTT.